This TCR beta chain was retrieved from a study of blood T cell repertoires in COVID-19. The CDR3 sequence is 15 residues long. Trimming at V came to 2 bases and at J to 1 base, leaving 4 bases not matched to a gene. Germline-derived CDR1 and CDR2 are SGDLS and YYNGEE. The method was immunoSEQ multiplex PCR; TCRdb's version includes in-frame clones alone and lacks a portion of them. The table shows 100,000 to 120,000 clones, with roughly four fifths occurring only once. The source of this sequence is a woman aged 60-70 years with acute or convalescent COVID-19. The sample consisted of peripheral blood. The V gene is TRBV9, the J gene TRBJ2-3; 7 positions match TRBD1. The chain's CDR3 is CASSVGDRGTDTQYF. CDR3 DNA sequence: TGTGCCAGCAGCGTGGGAGACAGGGGCACAGATACGCAGTATTTT.